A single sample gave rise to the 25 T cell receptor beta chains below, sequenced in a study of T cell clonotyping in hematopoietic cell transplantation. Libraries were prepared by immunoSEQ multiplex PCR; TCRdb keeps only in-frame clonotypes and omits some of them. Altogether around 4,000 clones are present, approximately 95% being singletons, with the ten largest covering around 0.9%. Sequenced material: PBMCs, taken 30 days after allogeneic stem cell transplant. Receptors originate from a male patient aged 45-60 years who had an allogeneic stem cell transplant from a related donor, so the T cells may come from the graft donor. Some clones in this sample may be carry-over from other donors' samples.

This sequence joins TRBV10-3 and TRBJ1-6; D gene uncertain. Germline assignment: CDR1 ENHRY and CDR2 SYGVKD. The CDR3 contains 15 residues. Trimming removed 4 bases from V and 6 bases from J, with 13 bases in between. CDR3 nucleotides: TGTGCCATCAGTGTCCTGGGAGACGGTAATTCACCCCTCCACTTT. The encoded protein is CAISVLGDGNSPLHF.

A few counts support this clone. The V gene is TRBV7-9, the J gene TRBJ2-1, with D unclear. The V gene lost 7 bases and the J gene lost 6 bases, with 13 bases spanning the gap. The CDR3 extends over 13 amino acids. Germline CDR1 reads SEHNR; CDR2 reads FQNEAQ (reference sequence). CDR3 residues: CASTNGPRNEQFF. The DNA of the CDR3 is TGTGCCAGCACCAACGGGCCTCGCAATGAGCAGTTCTTC.

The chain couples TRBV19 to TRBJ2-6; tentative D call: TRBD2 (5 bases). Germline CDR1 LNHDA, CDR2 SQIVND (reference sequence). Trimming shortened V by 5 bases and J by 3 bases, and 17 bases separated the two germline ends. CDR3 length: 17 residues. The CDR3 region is CASSPTWAGDGANVLTF. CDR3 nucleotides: TGTGCCAGTAGTCCCACCTGGGCGGGTGATGGGGCCAACGTCCTGACTTTC.

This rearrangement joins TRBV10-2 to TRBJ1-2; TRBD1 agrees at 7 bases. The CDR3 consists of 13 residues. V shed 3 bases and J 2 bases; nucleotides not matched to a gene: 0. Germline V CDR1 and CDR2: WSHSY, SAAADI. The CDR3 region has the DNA TGCGCCAGCAGTGAACAGGGGAACTATGGCTACACCTTC. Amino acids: CASSEQGNYGYTF.

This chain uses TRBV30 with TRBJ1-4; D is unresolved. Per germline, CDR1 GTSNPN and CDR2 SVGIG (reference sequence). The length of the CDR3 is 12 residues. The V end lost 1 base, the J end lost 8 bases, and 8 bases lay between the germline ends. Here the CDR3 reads CAWSELGEKLFF. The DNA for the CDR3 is TGTGCCTGGAGTGAACTGGGGGAAAAACTGTTTTTT.

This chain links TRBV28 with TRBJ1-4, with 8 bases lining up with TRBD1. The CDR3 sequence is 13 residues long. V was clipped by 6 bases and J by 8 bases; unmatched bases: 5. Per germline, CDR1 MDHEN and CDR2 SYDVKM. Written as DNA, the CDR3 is TGTGCCAGCAGAGGCAGGGACAGGGAAAAACTGTTTTTT. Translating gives CASRGRDREKLFF.

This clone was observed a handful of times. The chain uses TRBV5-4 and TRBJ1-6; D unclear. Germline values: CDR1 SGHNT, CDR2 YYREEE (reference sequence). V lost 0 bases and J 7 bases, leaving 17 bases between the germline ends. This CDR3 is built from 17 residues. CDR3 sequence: CASSLVSGLVLNSPLHF. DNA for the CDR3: TGTGCCAGCAGCTTGGTTTCCGGACTGGTGTTGAATTCACCCCTCCACTTT.

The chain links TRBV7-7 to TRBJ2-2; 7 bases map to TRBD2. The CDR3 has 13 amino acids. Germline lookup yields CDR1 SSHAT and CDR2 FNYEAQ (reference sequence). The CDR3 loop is CASGGLNTGELFF. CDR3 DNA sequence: TGTGCTTCGGGGGGACTGAACACCGGGGAGCTGTTTTTT.

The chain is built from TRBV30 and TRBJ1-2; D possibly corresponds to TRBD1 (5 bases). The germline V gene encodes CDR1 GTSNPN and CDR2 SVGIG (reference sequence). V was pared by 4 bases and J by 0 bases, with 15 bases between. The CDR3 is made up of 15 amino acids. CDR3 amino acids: CAWTYAGGSNYGYTF. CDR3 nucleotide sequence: TGTGCCTGGACCTATGCTGGGGGATCTAACTATGGCTACACCTTC.

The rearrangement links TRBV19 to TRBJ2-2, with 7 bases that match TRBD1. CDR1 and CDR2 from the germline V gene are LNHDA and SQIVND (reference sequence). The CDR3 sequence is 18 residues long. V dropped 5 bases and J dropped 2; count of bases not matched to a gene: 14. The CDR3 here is CASSPAGTGQANTGELFF. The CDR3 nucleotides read TGTGCCAGTAGTCCGGCGGGTACCGGACAGGCAAACACCGGGGAGCTGTTTTTT.

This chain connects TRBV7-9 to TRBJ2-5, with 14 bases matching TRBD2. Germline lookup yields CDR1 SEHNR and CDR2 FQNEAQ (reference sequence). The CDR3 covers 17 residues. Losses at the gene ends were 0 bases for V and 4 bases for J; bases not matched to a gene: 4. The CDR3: CASSLAPGLAGGETQYF. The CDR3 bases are TGTGCCAGCAGCTTAGCCCCCGGACTAGCGGGAGGAGAGACCCAGTACTTC.

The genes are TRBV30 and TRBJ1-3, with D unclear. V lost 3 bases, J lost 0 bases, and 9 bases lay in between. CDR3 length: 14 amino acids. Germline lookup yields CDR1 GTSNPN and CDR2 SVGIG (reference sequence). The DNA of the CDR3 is TGTGCCTGGAGCTCGACTTACTCTGGAAACACCATATATTTT. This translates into CAWSSTYSGNTIYF.

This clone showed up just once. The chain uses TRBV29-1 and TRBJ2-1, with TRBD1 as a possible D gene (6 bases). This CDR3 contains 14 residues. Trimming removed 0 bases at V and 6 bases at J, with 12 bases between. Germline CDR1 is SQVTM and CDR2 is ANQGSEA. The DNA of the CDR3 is TGCAGCGTTGAAGAAACAGGGTTGGGCAATGAGCAGTTCTTC. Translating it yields CSVEETGLGNEQFF.

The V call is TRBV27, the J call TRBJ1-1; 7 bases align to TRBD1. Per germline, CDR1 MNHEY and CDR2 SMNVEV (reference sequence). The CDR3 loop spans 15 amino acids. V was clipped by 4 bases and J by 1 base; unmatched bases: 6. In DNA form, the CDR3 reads TGTGCCAGCAGTTCCTACAGGGGTGAGAACACTGAAGCTTTCTTT. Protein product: CASSSYRGENTEAFF.

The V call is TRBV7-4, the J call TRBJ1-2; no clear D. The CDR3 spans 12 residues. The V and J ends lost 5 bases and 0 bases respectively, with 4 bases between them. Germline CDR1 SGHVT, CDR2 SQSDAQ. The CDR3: CASSQTNYGYTF. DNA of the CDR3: TGTGCCAGCAGCCAGACTAACTATGGCTACACCTTC.

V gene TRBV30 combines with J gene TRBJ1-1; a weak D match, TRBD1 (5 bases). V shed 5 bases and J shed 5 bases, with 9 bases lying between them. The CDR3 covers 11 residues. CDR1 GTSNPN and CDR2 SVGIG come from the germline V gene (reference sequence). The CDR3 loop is CAWAGGTEAFF. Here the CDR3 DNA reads TGTGCCTGGGCCGGGGGGACTGAAGCTTTCTTT.

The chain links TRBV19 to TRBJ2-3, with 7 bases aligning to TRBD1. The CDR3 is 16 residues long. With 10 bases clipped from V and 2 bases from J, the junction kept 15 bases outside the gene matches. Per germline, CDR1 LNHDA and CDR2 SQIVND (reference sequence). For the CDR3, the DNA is TGTGCCACTCTAAACAGGGGTGGACCAAACACAGATACGCAGTATTTT. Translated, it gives CATLNRGGPNTDTQYF.

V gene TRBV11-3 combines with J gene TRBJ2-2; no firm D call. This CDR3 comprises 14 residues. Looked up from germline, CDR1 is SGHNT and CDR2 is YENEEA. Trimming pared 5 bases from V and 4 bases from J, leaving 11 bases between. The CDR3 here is CASSPLAATGELFF. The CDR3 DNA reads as TGTGCCAGCAGCCCCCTGGCCGCCACCGGGGAGCTGTTTTTT.

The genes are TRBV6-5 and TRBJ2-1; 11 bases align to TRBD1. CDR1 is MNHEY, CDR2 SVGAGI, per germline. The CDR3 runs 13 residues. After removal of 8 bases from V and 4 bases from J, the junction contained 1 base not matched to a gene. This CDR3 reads CASGQGAYNEQFF. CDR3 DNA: TGTGCCAGCGGACAGGGGGCTTACAATGAGCAGTTCTTC.

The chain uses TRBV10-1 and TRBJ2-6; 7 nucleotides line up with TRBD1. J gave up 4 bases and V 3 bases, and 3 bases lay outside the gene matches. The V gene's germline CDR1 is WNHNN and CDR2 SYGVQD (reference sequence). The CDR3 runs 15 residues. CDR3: CASSDRGSGANVLTF. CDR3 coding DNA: TGCGCCAGCAGTGACAGGGGGTCGGGGGCCAACGTCCTGACTTTC.

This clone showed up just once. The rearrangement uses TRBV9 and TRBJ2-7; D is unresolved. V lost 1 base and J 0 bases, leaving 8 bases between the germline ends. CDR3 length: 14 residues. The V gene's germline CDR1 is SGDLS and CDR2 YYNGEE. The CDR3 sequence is CASSVSQNSYEQYF. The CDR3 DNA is TGTGCCAGCAGCGTAAGTCAGAACTCCTACGAGCAGTACTTC.

CDR3 in amino acids: CASSLPGTGQNTGELFF. The CDR3 bases are TGTGCCAGCAGCCTTCCCGGGACAGGGCAGAACACCGGGGAGCTGTTTTTT. The rearrangement uses TRBV9 and TRBJ2-2; 9 bases match TRBD1. The CDR3 contains 17 residues. The V gene's germline CDR1 is SGDLS and CDR2 YYNGEE. V shed 4 bases, J shed 1 base, and the junction held 8 bases outside the gene matches.

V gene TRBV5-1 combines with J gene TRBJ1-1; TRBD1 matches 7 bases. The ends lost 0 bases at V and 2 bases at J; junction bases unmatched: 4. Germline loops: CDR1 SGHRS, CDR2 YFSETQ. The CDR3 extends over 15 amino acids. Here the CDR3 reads CASSLEGTANTEAFF. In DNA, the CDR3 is TGCGCCAGCAGCTTGGAAGGGACAGCAAACACTGAAGCTTTCTTT. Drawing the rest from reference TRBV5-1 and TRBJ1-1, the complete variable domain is KAGVTQTPRYLIKTRGQQVTLSCSPISGHRSVSWYQQTPGQGLQFLFEYFSETQRNKGNFPGRFSGRQFSNSRSEMNVSTLELGDSALYLCASSLEGTANTEAFFGQGTRLTVV.

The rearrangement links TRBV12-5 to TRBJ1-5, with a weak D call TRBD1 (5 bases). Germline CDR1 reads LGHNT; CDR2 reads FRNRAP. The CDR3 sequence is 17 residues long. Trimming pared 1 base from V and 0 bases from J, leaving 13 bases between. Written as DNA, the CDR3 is TGTGCTAGTGGTTTGGGACAGACACATTATAGCAATCAGCCCCAGCATTTT. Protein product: CASGLGQTHYSNQPQHF.

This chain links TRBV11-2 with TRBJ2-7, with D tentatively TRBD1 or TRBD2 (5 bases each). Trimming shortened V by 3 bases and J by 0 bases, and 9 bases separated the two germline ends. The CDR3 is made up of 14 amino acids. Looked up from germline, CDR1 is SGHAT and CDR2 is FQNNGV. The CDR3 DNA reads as TGTGCCAGCAGCTTGGGGGTAAGCTCCTACGAGCAGTACTTC. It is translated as CASSLGVSSYEQYF. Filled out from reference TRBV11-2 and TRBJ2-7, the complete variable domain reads EAGVAQSPRYKIIEKRQSVAFWCNPISGHATLYWYQQILGQGPKLLIQFQNNGVVDDSQLPKDRFSAERLKGVDSTLKIQPAKLEDSAVYLCASSLGVSSYEQYFGPGTRLTVT.